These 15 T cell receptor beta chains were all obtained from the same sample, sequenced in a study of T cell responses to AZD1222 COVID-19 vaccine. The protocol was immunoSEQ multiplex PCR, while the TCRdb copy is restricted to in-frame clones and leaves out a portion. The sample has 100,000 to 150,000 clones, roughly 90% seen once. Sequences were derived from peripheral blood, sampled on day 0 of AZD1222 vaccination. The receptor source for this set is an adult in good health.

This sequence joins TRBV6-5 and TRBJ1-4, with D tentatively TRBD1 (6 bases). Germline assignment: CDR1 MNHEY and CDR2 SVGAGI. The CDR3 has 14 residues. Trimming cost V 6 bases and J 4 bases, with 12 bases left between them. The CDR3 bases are TGTGCCAGCAGCCCGAGGACAGATAATGAAAAACTGTTTTTT. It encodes CASSPRTDNEKLFF.

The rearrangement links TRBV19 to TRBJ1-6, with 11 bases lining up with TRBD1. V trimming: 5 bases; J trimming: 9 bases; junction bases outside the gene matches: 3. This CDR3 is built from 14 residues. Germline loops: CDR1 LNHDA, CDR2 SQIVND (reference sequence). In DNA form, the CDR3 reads TGTGCCAGTAGTGCGGGGACAGGGGGTTCACCCCTCCACTTT. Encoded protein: CASSAGTGGSPLHF.

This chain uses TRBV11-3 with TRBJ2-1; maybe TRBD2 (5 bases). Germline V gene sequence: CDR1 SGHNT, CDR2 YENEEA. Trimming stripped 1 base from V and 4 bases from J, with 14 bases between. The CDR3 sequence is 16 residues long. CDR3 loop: CASSLVWAGSYNEQFF. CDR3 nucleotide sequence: TGTGCCAGCAGCTTAGTGTGGGCGGGCTCTTACAATGAGCAGTTCTTC. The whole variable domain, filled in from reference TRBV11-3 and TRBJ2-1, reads EAGVVQSPRYKIIEKKQPVAFWCNPISGHNTLYWYLQNLGQGPELLIRYENEEAVDDSQLPKDRFSAERLKGVDSTLKIQPAELGDSAVYLCASSLVWAGSYNEQFFGPGTRLTVL.

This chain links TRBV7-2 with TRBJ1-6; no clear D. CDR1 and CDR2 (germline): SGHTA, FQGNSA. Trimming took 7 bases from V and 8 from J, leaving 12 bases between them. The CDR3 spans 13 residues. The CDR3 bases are TGTGCCAGCACTCGCCCCGGGGATTCACCCCTCCACTTT. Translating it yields CASTRPGDSPLHF.

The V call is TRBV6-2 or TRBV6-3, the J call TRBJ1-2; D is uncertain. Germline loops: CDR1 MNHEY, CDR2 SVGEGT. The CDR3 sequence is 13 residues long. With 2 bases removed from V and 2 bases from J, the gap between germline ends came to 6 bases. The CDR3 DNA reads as TGTGCCAGCAGTTACGGGGAAAACTATGGCTACACCTTC. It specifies CASSYGENYGYTF.

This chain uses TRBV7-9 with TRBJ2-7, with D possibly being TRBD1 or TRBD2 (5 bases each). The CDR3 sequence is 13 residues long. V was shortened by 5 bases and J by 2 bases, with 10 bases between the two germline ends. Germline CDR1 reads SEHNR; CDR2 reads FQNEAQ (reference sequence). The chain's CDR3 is CASSKGPAYEQYF. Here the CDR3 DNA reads TGTGCCAGCAGCAAGGGACCGGCCTACGAGCAGTACTTC.

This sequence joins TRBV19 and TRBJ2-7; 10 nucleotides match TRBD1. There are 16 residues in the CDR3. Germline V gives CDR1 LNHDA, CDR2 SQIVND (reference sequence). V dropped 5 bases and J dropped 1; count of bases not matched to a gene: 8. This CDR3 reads CASSGQGQGSSYEQYF. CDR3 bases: TGTGCCAGTAGTGGACAGGGACAGGGGAGTTCCTACGAGCAGTACTTC.

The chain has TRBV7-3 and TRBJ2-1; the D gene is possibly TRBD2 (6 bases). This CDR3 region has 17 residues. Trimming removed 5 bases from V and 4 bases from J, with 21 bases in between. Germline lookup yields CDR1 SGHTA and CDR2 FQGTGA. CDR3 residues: CASSLRVSLARYNEQFF. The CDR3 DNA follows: TGTGCCAGCAGCCTAAGGGTCAGTCTAGCGCGGTACAATGAGCAGTTCTTC.

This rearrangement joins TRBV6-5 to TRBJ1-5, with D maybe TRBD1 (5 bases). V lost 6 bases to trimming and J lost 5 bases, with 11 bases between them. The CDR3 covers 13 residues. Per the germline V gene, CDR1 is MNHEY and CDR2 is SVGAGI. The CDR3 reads CASRDTYYQPQHF. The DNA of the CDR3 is TGTGCCAGCAGGGACACCTATTATCAGCCCCAGCATTTT.

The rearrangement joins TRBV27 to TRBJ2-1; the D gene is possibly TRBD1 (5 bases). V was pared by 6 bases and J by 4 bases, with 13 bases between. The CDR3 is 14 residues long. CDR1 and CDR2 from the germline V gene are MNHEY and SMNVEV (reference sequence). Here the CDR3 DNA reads TGTGCCAGCAGCCCTGACAGAGGATACAATGAGCAGTTCTTC. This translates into CASSPDRGYNEQFF.

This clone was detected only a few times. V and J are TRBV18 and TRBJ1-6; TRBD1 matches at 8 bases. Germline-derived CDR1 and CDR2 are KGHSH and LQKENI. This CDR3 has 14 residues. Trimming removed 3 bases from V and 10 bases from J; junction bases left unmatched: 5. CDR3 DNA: TGTGCCAGCTCACCCGGACAGGGCCGATCACCCCTCCACTTT. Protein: CASSPGQGRSPLHF.

The CDR3 sequence is CASSMGVGSGNTIYF. The CDR3 region has the DNA TGTGCCAGTAGTATGGGAGTTGGCTCTGGAAACACCATATATTTT. The V gene is TRBV19, the J gene TRBJ1-3; D remains unclear. V dropped 3 bases and J dropped 0 bases, with 9 bases sitting between them. Germline lookup yields CDR1 LNHDA and CDR2 SQIVND (reference sequence). This CDR3 spans 15 amino acids.

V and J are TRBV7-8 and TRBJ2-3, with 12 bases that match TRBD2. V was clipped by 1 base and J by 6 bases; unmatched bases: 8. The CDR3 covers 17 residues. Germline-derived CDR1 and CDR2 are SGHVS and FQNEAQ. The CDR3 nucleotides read TGTGCCAGCAGCTTAGTCTGGCTAGCGGGGGGGCCCGATACGCAGTATTTT. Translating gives CASSLVWLAGGPDTQYF.

CDR3 DNA: TGTGCCAGCAGCACCCAGACAGGGGGCGCTTTTTTGGGGCAGTACTTC. As protein: CASSTQTGGAFLGQYF. The chain combines TRBV7-8 with TRBJ2-7, with 10 bases matching TRBD1. Unmatched junction bases numbered 16, after V lost 5 bases and J lost 9 bases. Germline CDR1 SGHVS, CDR2 FQNEAQ. The CDR3 sequence is 16 residues long.

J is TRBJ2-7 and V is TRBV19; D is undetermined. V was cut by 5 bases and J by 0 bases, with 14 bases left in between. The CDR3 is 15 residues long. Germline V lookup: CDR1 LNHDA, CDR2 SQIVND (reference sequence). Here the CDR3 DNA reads TGTGCCAGTAGTGCCTCGCCAGCTAACTCCTACGAGCAGTACTTC. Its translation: CASSASPANSYEQYF.